A selection of T cell receptor beta chains follows, all from one sample in a study of blood T cells in healthy people across ages. One entry per CDR3 protein, called by TCRdb with MiXCR from the 5' RACE reads. This table has about 930,000 distinct CDR3 sequences, 25% to 30% appearing once. The sample also formed part of further work on T cells of mothers and their children.

Sequenced: blood. These receptors were taken from a woman aged 40-49 years in good health. Both conserved end residues are part of each CDR3. A D gene is named only where the DNA matches it firmly. Not all rows give a size; the values are once, few, many and, for expanded clones, a class.

many	.	13	TRBV29-1	TRBJ1-2	CSVEVRRQHGYTF	TGCAGCGTTGAAGTTAGGAGGCAACATGGCTACACCTTC
once	TRBD1	17	TRBV7-2	TRBJ1-1	CASTTGEGYLGYTEAFF	TGTGCCAGCACTACAGGGGAGGGTTATCTGGGGTACACTGAAGCTTTCTTT
.	.	15	TRBV6-2/TRBV6-3	TRBJ2-1	CASSFHTEIYNEQFF	TGTGCCAGCAGTTTCCATACTGAGATTTACAATGAGCAGTTCTTC
many	.	16	TRBV4-3	TRBJ2-7	CASSQDRTGHLYEQYF	TGCGCCAGCAGCCAAGATAGGACTGGACACTTATACGAGCAGTACTTC
.	.	14	TRBV5-1	TRBJ1-2	CASSSEQAWLGYTF	TGCGCCAGCAGCTCGGAACAGGCGTGGTTAGGTTACACCTTC
.	.	16	TRBV6-6	TRBJ2-5	CASSYSSFSVGGTQYF	TGTGCCAGCAGTTACTCGAGTTTCTCCGTCGGGGGGACCCAGTACTTC
.	TRBD2	17	TRBV5-1	TRBJ2-1	CASSPPQLAGGPDEQFF	TGCGCCAGCAGCCCCCCCCAACTAGCGGGGGGGCCAGACGAGCAGTTCTTC
few	.	15	TRBV12-3/TRBV12-4	TRBJ2-3	CAGSSGTGGTDTQYF	TGTGCCGGCAGTTCCGGGACGGGAGGCACAGATACGCAGTATTTT
once	TRBD2	14	TRBV9	TRBJ2-7	CATGGASGRNEQYF	TGTGCCACCGGGGGGGCTAGCGGTCGCAATGAGCAGTACTTC
few	.	18	TRBV9	TRBJ2-5	CASSVDFGSGATQETQYF	TGTGCCAGCAGCGTAGATTTTGGGTCGGGGGCCACTCAAGAGACCCAGTACTTC
.	TRBD2	19	TRBV7-2	TRBJ2-7	CASSFRLAGGQSEVETQYF	TGTGCCAGCAGCTTTAGACTAGCGGGGGGGCAGTCTGAGGTGGAGACACAGTACTTC
.	.	15	TRBV18	TRBJ1-1	CASSPPGGIGTEAFF	TGTGCCAGCTCACCACCGGGGGGGATCGGCACTGAAGCTTTCTTT
few	.	14	TRBV7-9	TRBJ2-5	CASSLVRHEETQYF	TGTGCCAGCAGCTTAGTGAGACACGAAGAGACCCAGTACTTC